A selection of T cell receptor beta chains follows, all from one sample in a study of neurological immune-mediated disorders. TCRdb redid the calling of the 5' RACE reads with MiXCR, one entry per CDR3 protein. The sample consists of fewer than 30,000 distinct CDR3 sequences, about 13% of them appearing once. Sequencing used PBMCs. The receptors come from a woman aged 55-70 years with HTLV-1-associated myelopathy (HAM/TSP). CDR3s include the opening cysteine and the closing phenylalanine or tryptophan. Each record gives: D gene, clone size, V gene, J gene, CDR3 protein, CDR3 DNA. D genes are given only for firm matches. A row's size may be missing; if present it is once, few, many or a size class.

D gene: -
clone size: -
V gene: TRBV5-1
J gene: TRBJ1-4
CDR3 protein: CASSFYICSATGTGDEKLFF
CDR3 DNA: -

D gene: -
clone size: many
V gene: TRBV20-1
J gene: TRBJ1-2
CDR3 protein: CSADSAGGNYGYTF
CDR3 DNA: TGCAGTGCGGACTCCGCCGGGGGCAACTATGGCTACACCTTC

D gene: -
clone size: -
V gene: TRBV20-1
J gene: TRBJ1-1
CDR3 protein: CSARQTGTEAFF
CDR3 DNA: TGCAGTGCCCGACAGACGGGAACTGAAGCTTTCTTT

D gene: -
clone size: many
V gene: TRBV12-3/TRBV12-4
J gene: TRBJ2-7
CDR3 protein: CASSSQIYEQYF
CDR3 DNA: TGTGCCAGCAGTTCCCAAATTTACGAGCAGTACTTC

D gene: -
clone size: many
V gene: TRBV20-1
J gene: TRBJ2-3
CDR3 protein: CSAREDGPTDTQYF
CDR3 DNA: TGCAGTGCTAGAGAAGATGGGCCTACAGATACGCAGTATTTT

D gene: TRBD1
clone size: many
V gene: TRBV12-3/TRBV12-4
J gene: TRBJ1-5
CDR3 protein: CASSRFGQGSNQPQHF
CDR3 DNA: TGTGCCAGCAGCCGCTTCGGACAGGGTAGCAATCAGCCCCAGCATTTT

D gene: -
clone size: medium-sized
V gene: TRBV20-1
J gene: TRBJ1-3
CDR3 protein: CSARGSGNTIYF
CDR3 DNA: TGCAGTGCTAGAGGTTCTGGAAACACCATATATTTT

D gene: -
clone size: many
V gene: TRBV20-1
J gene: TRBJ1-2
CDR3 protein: CSARERMNYGYTF
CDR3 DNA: TGCAGTGCTAGAGAGCGGATGAACTATGGCTACACCTTC

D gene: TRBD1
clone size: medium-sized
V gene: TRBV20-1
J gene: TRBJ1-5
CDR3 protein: CSAMPGQGNNQPQHF
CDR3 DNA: TGCAGTGCGATGCCGGGACAGGGAAACAATCAGCCCCAGCATTTT

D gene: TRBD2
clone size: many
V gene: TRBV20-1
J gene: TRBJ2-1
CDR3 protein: CSARLFKTSGSKNEQFF
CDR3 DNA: TGCAGTGCTCGCCTTTTTAAGACTAGCGGGAGTAAGAATGAGCAGTTCTTC

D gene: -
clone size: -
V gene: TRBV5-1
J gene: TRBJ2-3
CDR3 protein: CASSDPVQISTDTQYF
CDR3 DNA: TGCGCCAGCAGCGATCCCGTGCAGATCTCCACAGATACGCAGTATTTT

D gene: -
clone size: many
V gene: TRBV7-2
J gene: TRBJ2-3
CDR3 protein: CASSLEAELVTDTQYF
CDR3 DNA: TGTGCCAGCAGCTTAGAAGCGGAACTAGTCACAGATACGCAGTATTTT

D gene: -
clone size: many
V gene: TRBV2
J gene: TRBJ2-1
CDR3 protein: CASSELLSSYNEQFF
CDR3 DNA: TGTGCCAGCAGTGAGCTCCTTTCCTCCTACAATGAGCAGTTCTTC

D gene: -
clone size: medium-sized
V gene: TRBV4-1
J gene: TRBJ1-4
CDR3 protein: CASSLLKGGGATNEKLFF
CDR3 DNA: TGCGCCAGCAGCCTTTTGAAGGGGGGAGGCGCAACTAATGAAAAACTGTTTTTT

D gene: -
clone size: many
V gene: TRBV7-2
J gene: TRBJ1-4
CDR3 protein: CASSLVVSNEKLFF
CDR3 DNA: TGTGCCAGCAGCTTAGTGGTGTCTAATGAAAAACTGTTTTTT

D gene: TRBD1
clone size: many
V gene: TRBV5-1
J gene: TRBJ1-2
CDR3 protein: CASSWGQRFYGYTF
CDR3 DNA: TGCGCCAGCAGCTGGGGACAGCGATTCTATGGCTACACCTTC

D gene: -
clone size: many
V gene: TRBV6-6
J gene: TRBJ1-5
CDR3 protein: CASTAALTWEANQPQHF
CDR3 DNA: TGTGCCAGCACTGCCGCACTAACATGGGAGGCGAATCAGCCCCAGCATTTT

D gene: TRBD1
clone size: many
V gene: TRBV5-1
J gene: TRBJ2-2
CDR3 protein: CASSFSAQGYGGELFF
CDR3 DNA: TGCGCCAGCAGCTTCTCAGCACAGGGGTATGGCGGGGAGCTGTTTTTT

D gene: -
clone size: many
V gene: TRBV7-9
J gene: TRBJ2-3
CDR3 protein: CASSPHKGGEADTQYF
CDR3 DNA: TGTGCCAGCAGCCCCCATAAAGGGGGGGAAGCAGATACGCAGTATTTT

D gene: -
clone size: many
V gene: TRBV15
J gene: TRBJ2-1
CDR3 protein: CATSSPSGAGRGEQFF
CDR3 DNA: TGTGCCACCAGCAGCCCTTCAGGGGCGGGCCGGGGTGAGCAGTTCTTC

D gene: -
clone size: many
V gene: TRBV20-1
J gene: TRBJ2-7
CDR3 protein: CSASTGFREQYF
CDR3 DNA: TGCAGTGCTAGTACAGGGTTTAGGGAGCAGTACTTC

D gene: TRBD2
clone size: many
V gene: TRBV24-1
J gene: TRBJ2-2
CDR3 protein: CATSPNPGLAGRKMETGELFF
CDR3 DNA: TGTGCCACCAGCCCGAATCCGGGACTAGCGGGGAGGAAGATGGAGACCGGGGAGCTGTTTTTT

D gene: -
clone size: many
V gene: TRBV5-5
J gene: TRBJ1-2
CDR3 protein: CASSPGQNNYGYTF
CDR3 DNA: TGTGCCAGCAGCCCCGGACAGAATAACTATGGCTACACCTTC

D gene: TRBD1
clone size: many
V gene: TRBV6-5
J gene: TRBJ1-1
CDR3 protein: CASSWDRVNTEAFF
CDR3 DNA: TGTGCCAGCAGTTGGGACAGAGTGAACACTGAAGCTTTCTTT

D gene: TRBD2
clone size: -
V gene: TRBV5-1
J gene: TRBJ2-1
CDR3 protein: CASRLGFSLAGGRSDEQFF
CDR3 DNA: TGCGCCAGCAGATTGGGCTTCTCACTAGCGGGAGGACGTTCCGATGAGCAGTTCTTC

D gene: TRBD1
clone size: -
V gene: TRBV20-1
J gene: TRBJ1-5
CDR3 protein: CSAIARQGLSQPQHF
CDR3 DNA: TGCAGTGCTATAGCCCGACAGGGGTTGTCTCAGCCCCAGCATTTT

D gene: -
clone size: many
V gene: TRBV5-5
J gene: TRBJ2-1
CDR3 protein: CASSSINLRTDNEQFF
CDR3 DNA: TGTGCCAGCAGCTCTATTAACCTCCGGACAGACAATGAGCAGTTCTTC

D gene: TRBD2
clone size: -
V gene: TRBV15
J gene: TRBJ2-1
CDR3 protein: CVTSRDPISGRKGMRQLF
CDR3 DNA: TGTGTCACCAGCAGAGATCCCATTAGCGGGAGAAAGGGAATGAGGCAGCTCTTC

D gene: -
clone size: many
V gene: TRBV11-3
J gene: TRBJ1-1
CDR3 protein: CASSLDAGGPATEAFF
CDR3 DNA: TGTGCCAGCAGCTTAGATGCGGGGGGGCCGGCCACTGAAGCTTTCTTT

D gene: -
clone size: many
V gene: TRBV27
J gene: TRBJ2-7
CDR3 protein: CASSFSGESEQYF
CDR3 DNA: TGTGCCAGCAGTTTTTCGGGGGAGTCCGAGCAGTACTTC

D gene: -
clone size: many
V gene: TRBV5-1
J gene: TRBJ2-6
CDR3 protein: CASSQDGVGANVLTF
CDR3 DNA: TGCGCCAGCAGCCAGGACGGGGTTGGGGCCAACGTCCTGACTTTC

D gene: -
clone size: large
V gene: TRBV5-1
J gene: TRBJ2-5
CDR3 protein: CASSLAQETQYF
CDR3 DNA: TGCGCCAGCAGCTTGGCCCAAGAGACCCAGTACTTC

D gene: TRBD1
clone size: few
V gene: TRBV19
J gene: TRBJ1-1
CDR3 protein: CASSGRDSQYEAFF
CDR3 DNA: TGTGCCAGTAGCGGTAGGGACAGCCAGTATGAAGCTTTCTTT

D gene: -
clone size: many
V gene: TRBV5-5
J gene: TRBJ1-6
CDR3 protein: CASSLLDRNGYSPLHF
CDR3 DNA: TGTGCCAGCAGCCTCCTCGACAGGAATGGGTATTCACCCCTCCACTTT

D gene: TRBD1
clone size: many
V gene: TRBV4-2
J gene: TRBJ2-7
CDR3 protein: CASSPQPGTGIPYEQYF
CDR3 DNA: TGTGCCAGCAGCCCTCAACCGGGGACAGGAATACCCTACGAGCAGTACTTC

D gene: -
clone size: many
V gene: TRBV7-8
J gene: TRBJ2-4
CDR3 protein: CASSLLPVAKNIQYF
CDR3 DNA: TGTGCCAGCAGCTTATTGCCCGTAGCCAAAAACATTCAGTACTTC

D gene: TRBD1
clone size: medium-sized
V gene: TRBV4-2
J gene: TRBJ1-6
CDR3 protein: CASSQIYGQGGNSPLHF
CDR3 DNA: TGTGCCAGCAGCCAAATATACGGACAGGGTGGAAATTCACCCCTCCACTTT

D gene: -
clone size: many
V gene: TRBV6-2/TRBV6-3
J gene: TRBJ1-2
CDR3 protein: CASKLGTAQNGYTF
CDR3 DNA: TGTGCCAGCAAACTCGGAACTGCCCAAAATGGCTACACCTTC

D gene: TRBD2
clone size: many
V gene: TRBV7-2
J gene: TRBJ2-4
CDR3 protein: CASSVDSGGAGNIQYF
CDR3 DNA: TGTGCCAGCAGCGTAGATAGCGGGGGGGCAGGAAACATTCAGTACTTC

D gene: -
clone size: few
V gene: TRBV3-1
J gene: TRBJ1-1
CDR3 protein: CASSQDTVSRTFF
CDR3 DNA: TGTGCCAGCAGCCAAGACACCGTTTCTCGAACTTTCTTT

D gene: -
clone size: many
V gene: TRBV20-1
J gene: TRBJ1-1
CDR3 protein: CSAGRSGVAFF
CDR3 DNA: TGCAGTGCTGGGAGGTCAGGGGTTGCTTTCTTT